These 10 T cell receptor beta chains share one sample of origin, sequenced in a study of T-cell memory formation after mild COVID-19. From the 5' RACE reads, TCRdb called clonotypes with MiXCR, one entry per CDR3 protein. The sample has almost 350,000 distinct CDR3 sequences, 20% to 25% seen once. Material for sequencing was PBMCs or a T cell subset sorted from them (not recorded which). These receptor sequences come from a man aged 18-30 years who had mild COVID-19 (a few samples of this study predate the infection). Cell type and time point are not known.

The chain uses TRBV11-3 and TRBJ2-1; 7 positions match TRBD1. CDR3 length equals 14 residues. V dropped 3 bases and J dropped 7; count of bases not matched to a gene: 6. Germline V gene sequence: CDR1 SGHNT, CDR2 YENEEA. The CDR3 DNA reads TGTGCCAGCAGCTTTTTCGGGACAGATAATGAGCAGTTCTTC. This sequence encodes CASSFFGTDNEQFF.

This clonotype was seen only a few times. The chain uses TRBV7-2 and TRBJ1-1; D is ambiguous. The CDR3 contains 10 residues. The germline V and J ends were trimmed by 4 bases and 8 bases, with 5 bases remaining between them. Germline CDR1 SGHTA, CDR2 FQGNSA. In nucleotides, the CDR3 is TGTGCCAGCAGCTCCCCCGAAGCTTTCTTT. Translated, it gives CASSSPEAFF.

The chain employs TRBV29-1 and TRBJ1-4; 9 bases match TRBD1. The CDR3 spans 13 residues. Germline assignment: CDR1 SQVTM and CDR2 ANQGSEA. V lost 7 bases, J lost 12 bases, and 12 bases stayed unmatched. CDR3 coding DNA: TGCAGCGCCTTTGGACAGGGGTTAGGGGAACTGTTTTTT. Translating gives CSAFGQGLGELFF.

This clonotype was seen a handful of times. This chain links TRBV4-2 with TRBJ1-1, with a possible D match to TRBD1 (5 bases). This CDR3 has 13 residues. The germline CDR1 and CDR2 sequences are LGHNA and YNFKEQ. Trimming pared 0 bases from V and 5 bases from J, leaving 7 bases between. For the CDR3, the DNA is TGTGCCAGCAGCCAAGATCGGACAACTGAAGCTTTCTTT. It is translated as CASSQDRTTEAFF.

This clonotype was recorded a few times. V gene TRBV4-2 combines with J gene TRBJ2-1; TRBD2 is a possible D gene (5 bases). The CDR3 is made up of 15 amino acids. Trimming stripped 0 bases from V and 10 bases from J, with 16 bases between. CDR1 is LGHNA and CDR2 is YNFKEQ in the germline V gene. The CDR3 region has the DNA TGTGCCAGCAGCCAAGAACTTAGTCGGGGAACCGAGCAGTTCTTC. Its translation: CASSQELSRGTEQFF.

J is TRBJ2-3 and V is TRBV9, with D perhaps TRBD1 or TRBD2 (5 bases each). The CDR3 loop spans 13 amino acids. V gave up 6 bases and J gave up 3 bases, with 11 bases separating them. The V gene's germline CDR1 is SGDLS and CDR2 YYNGEE. CDR3 sequence (DNA): TGTGCCAGCATCGGGGACGGGACAGATACGCAGTATTTT. Encoded protein: CASIGDGTDTQYF.

V gene TRBV6-2 or TRBV6-3 combines with J gene TRBJ1-1; D ambiguous. V shed 7 bases and J shed 5 bases, with 8 bases lying between them. The germline gives CDR1 MNHEY, CDR2 SVGEGT. CDR3 size: 11 residues. The CDR3 DNA reads as TGTGCCAGCATCGGGGTAACTGAAGCTTTCTTT. Residues: CASIGVTEAFF.

The chain carries TRBV5-4 and TRBJ1-2; the D gene is possibly TRBD1 (6 bases). The CDR3 runs 13 residues. The germline V and J ends were trimmed by 4 bases and 4 bases, with 11 bases remaining between them. The germline gives CDR1 SGHNT, CDR2 YYREEE (reference sequence). The CDR3 spells CASSQTGSYGYTF. CDR3 nucleotides: TGTGCCAGCAGCCAAACAGGGAGCTATGGCTACACCTTC.

The chain uses TRBV20-1 and TRBJ1-5; D is undetermined. The CDR3 runs to 14 residues. From germline, CDR1 is DFQATT and CDR2 SNEGSKA (reference sequence). V was pared by 3 bases and J by 3 bases, with 12 bases between. CDR3: CSASSRTYNQPQHF. CDR3 DNA sequence: TGCAGTGCTAGCAGCAGGACCTACAATCAGCCCCAGCATTTT.

The chain links TRBV3-1 to TRBJ2-1, with D uncertain. Germline values: CDR1 LGHDT, CDR2 YNNKEL (reference sequence). V lost 1 base, J lost 2 bases, and 9 bases lay in between. This CDR3 is 15 amino acids long. CDR3 sequence (DNA): TGTGCCAGCAGCCAAGCTCTAGAGCCCTACAATGAGCAGTTCTTC. Translation gives CASSQALEPYNEQFF.